The text below deals with one TCR beta chain. What it binds is unknown. This entry is derived from a study of regulatory T cells in long-lasting Graves disease. Per the germline V gene, CDR1 is SGHAT and CDR2 is FQNNGV. The CDR3 spans 12 residues. V lost 7 bases to trimming and J lost 10 bases, with 11 bases between them. The time point is: newly diagnosed GD, antithyroid drugs for less than 3 months. The TCR library was prepared using RNA isolated from PBMCs. Through Arm-PCR of CDR3 regions and iRepertoire HTBI primers, TCR beta libraries were built. TCRdb re-called the multiplex PCR reads with MiXCR, one entry per CDR3 protein. The repertoire has a few hundred thousand distinct CDR3 sequences, 20% to 25% of them found once; the top ten carry roughly 14%. Study-wide results and limits: TRBV28, TRBJ1-2 and TRBJ2-5 were favored in persistent disease.

The chain recombines TRBV11-2 with TRBJ1-6; a weak D match, TRBD1 (5 bases). This sequence was found in a female donor with Graves disease. Sequences were derived from peripheral blood mononuclear cells (PBMCs), sampled at new diagnosis, from a patient treated with antithyroid drugs. The DNA of the CDR3 is TGTGCCAGCACCATTGGGGGGTCACCCCTCCACTTT. Its translation: CASTIGGSPLHF.